This T cell receptor beta chain was recorded in a study of T cells after yellow fever vaccination (dated by TCRdb to between 2018 and 2021). Describing the broader study: The SMART-Seq v4 Ultra Low Input RNA kit was used to prepare libraries from fractions with low cell numbers. To follow T-cell clones before and after primary and booster YFV17D yellow fever vaccination, bulk TCR alpha and beta repertoires were sequenced over time. Two healthy male donors made up the cohort, one aged 18 to 29 years and the other aged 30 to 40 years. Bulk PBMC replicates and cell subsets were isolated from blood drawn at multiple timepoints before and after both primary and secondary immunization.

This clonotype has ten or more counts. The antigen it recognizes is unknown. The record has no base qualities; no much larger clone is one base away. The label giving this sample's treatment or condition can be read as: live attenuated yellow fever vaccine strain. A standard Ficoll-Paque protocol was used to isolate PBMCs from peripheral blood. Dynabeads CD4 and CD8 positive selection kits were used to isolate CD4 and CD8 T-cell fractions. TriZol was used to extract RNA from bulk PBMCs, from CD4 and CD8 fractions, and from dextramer-positive and dextramer-negative fractions. The instrument was an Illumina NovaSeq 6000. TCR cDNA was made using 5'RACE template switching, a step that added a universal primer site and unique molecular identifiers. Priming for cDNA synthesis came from both the TCR alpha and TCR beta constant segments. Libraries were amplified in two PCR steps, with sample barcodes and sequencing adapters added in the second step. Sequencing of libraries was done on Illumina HiSeq 2500 (2x100 bp) or NovaSeq (2x150 bp). Concerning the study's data processing: Reads were demultiplexed and collapsed into UMI consensus sequences with MIGEC, and V(D)J alignment was performed with MiXCR. Vaccine-responding clonotypes were defined with edgeR using replicate PBMC samples, requiring FDR below 0.01 and a log2 fold change above 5 up to day 15. CD4 or CD8 identity was assigned to each bulk clonotype according to whether the clonotype was present at higher abundance in the sequenced CD4 repertoire or the sequenced CD8 repertoire. TCRdb trimmed public reads at Q25 via fastp, called clones via MiXCR and kept in-frame beta chains. Entries are consolidated by CDR3 protein sequence, retaining the most common genes and DNA. The V and J calls and clone size are TCRdb's, not the authors'. Across this sample there are some 220,000 distinct CDR3 sequences, with more than 3% seen only once. The top ten clones comprise around 3% of the sample.

Results the study describes overall, beyond this receptor: Only a couple of donors were included in the study, so the extent to which the findings can be generalized is limited. Computational filtering was needed because FACS-sorted repertoires could contain abundant contaminating clonotypes from the bulk population. A small share of clonotypes occurred in both CD4 and CD8 compartments, likely arising from convergent recombination. Most clones expanded after primary vaccination were re-detected after the booster (approximately 95% of CD4 and 88% of CD8), suggesting broad memory maintenance. The secondary T-cell response was found to be weaker but faster than the primary response, with a peak reached on day 5 rather than on day 15.

From its cysteine to its phenylalanine, the CDR3 spans 19 amino acids. The CDR3 DNA has 57 bases and is translated from base 1. After removal of 3 bases from V and 7 bases from J, the junction retains 24 bases not matched to a gene. The germline V gene (reference sequence) specifies SGHNT as CDR1 and YYREEE as CDR2. This chain joins TRBV5-4 to TRBJ1-2; TRBD1 lines up with 7 middle nucleotides. This sample comprised CD4+ T cells sorted from PBMCs, obtained 10 days after the yellow fever booster vaccination. This TCR was recovered from a man aged 18 to 29 who received the YFV17D yellow fever vaccine. CDR3 region: CASSSQLATQGTRSGGYTF. The DNA is as follows: TGTGCCAGCAGCTCCCAATTAGCGACACAGGGGACCAGAAGCGGTGGCTACACCTTC.